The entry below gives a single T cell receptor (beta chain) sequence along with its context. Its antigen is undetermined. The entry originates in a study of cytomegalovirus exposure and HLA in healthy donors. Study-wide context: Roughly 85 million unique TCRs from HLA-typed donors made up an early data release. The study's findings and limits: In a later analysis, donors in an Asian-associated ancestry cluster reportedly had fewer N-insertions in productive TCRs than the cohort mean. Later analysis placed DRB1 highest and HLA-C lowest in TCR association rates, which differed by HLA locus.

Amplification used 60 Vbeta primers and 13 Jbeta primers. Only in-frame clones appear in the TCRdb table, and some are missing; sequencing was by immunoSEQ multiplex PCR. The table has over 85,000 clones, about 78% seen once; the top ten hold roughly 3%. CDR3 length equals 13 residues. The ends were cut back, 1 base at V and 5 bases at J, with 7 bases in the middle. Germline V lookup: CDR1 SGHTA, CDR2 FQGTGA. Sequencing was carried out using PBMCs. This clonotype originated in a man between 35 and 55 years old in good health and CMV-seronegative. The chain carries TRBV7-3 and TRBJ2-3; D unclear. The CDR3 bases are TGTGCCAGCAGCTTAAGAACTGAAGATACGCAGTATTTT. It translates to CASSLRTEDTQYF.